These 24 T cell receptor beta chains were sequenced from one sample in a study of graft-versus-host responses after intestinal transplantation. Profiling relied on immunoSEQ multiplex PCR, and the TCRdb table lists in-frame clones only, not all of them. The sample consists of 20,000 to 25,000 clones, approximately 40% of them appearing once. Sample: alloreactive CD4+ T cells from a mixed lymphocyte reaction culture, taken before intestinal transplant. Subset noted: CFSE-low proliferating T cells sorted from roughly 6-day pre-transplant mixed lymphocyte reaction (GvH or HvG direction). The source of these receptors is a human patient who received an intestinal transplant.

For the CDR3, the DNA is TGTGCCAGCAGTGGACTTAATCAGCCCCAGCATTTT. Protein sequence: CASSGLNQPQHF. The chain carries TRBV6-5 and TRBJ1-5; D uncertain. The CDR3 consists of 12 residues. Trimming shortened V by 5 bases and J by 4 bases, and 6 bases separated the two germline ends. Germline V gene lookup returns CDR1 MNHEY and CDR2 SVGAGI.

In this sample, this clone turned up a few times. The V call is TRBV7-9, the J call TRBJ1-5; the D gene is possibly TRBD1 (6 bases). CDR3 length equals 14 residues. Germline V CDR1 and CDR2: SEHNR, FQNEAQ (reference sequence). The V and J ends lost 5 bases and 8 bases respectively, with 16 bases between them. DNA for the CDR3: TGTGCCAGCAGCCTGACAGGAGATCATGAGCCCCAGCATTTT. Its translation: CASSLTGDHEPQHF.

This clone was seen only a few times. The rearrangement links TRBV5-1 to TRBJ2-1; 14 positions match TRBD2. J gave up 9 bases and V 2 bases, and 4 bases lay outside the gene matches. CDR1 and CDR2 from the germline V gene are SGHRS and YFSETQ. The CDR3 contains 15 residues. CDR3 in DNA: TGCGCCAGCAGCTTACTGACTAGCGGGAGGGCTGAGCAGTTCTTC. The encoded protein is CASSLLTSGRAEQFF.

The rearrangement uses TRBV2 and TRBJ1-6; D might be TRBD1 (5 bases). Germline V gene sequence: CDR1 SNHLY, CDR2 FYNNEI. The CDR3 runs 13 residues. With 8 bases removed from V and 10 bases from J, the gap between germline ends came to 15 bases. The CDR3 DNA reads TGTGCCAGCGGGGGGACTTTCGGATCACCCCTCCACTTT. Its protein product is CASGGTFGSPLHF.

This clone was detected a few times. The chain links TRBV11-3 to TRBJ2-1, with 12 positions matching TRBD2. After removal of 2 bases from V and 8 bases from J, the junction contained 4 bases not matched to a gene. CDR1 SGHNT and CDR2 YENEEA come from the germline V gene. This CDR3 is built from 15 residues. The CDR3, as DNA: TGTGCCAGCAGCTTATCCGGACTAGCGGGGTATGAGCAGTTCTTC. It yields the protein CASSLSGLAGYEQFF. Complete variable domain (other parts from reference TRBV11-3 and TRBJ2-1): EAGVVQSPRYKIIEKKQPVAFWCNPISGHNTLYWYLQNLGQGPELLIRYENEEAVDDSQLPKDRFSAERLKGVDSTLKIQPAELGDSAVYLCASSLSGLAGYEQFFGPGTRLTVL.

This sequence joins TRBV9 and TRBJ2-2; D possibly corresponds to TRBD2 (6 bases). Per the germline V gene, CDR1 is SGDLS and CDR2 is YYNGEE. This CDR3 is 16 amino acids long. Trimming shortened V by 0 bases and J by 4 bases, and 13 bases separated the two germline ends. The CDR3 loop reads CASSVVAGRPTGELFF. CDR3 DNA: TGTGCCAGCAGCGTAGTTGCGGGACGCCCCACCGGGGAGCTGTTTTTT. The variable domain in full, with the rest retrieved from reference TRBV9 and TRBJ2-2, is DSGVTQTPKHLITATGQRVTLRCSPRSGDLSVYWYQQSLDQGLQFLIQYYNGEERAKGNILERFSAQQFPDLHSELNLSSLELGDSALYFCASSVVAGRPTGELFFGEGSRLTVL.

The V and J genes are TRBV2 and TRBJ2-5; D remains unclear. The CDR3 contains 11 residues. V was pared by 0 bases and J by 14 bases, with 10 bases between. Germline-derived CDR1 and CDR2 are SNHLY and FYNNEI. The CDR3 protein is CASSEALSVYF. Written as DNA, the CDR3 is TGTGCCAGCAGTGAAGCGCTTTCAGTATACTTC.

A single count supports this clone. The V call is TRBV14, the J call TRBJ2-5, with 13 bases that match TRBD2. This CDR3 contains 15 residues. From germline, CDR1 is SGHDN and CDR2 FVKESK. The J segment lost 4 bases and the V segment lost 4 bases, leaving 3 bases of the junction unmatched. The CDR3 DNA reads as TGTGCCAGCAGCCGGGGACTAGCGGGGAGAGAGACCCAGTACTTC. It encodes CASSRGLAGRETQYF.

The V gene is TRBV6-5, the J gene TRBJ1-3; D is possibly TRBD1 (6 bases). Deletions cut 2 bases from V and 2 bases from J, with 7 bases between. Germline V gene sequence: CDR1 MNHEY, CDR2 SVGAGI. There are 14 residues in the CDR3. This CDR3 is CASSYGGAGNTIYF. CDR3 sequence (DNA): TGTGCCAGCAGTTACGGGGGCGCTGGAAACACCATATATTTT.

This clone has only a few counts. This chain connects TRBV6-5 to TRBJ2-5; D is ambiguous. The CDR3 has 11 residues. In germline, CDR1 is MNHEY, CDR2 SVGAGI. Trimming took 4 bases from V and 4 from J, leaving 4 bases between them. DNA for the CDR3: TGTGCCAGCAGTTTGAGAGAGACCCAGTACTTC. Its translation is CASSLRETQYF.

This clone was seen more than once but under ten times. V usage is TRBV5-1 and J usage is TRBJ2-5, with a weak D call TRBD2 (6 bases). The V gene's germline CDR1 is SGHRS and CDR2 YFSETQ. V lost 4 bases, J lost 7 bases, and 20 bases lay in between. The CDR3 spans 15 residues. The CDR3 protein is CASSGQSSGVGTQYF. The DNA for the CDR3 is TGCGCCAGCAGCGGTCAGAGTTCGGGGGTCGGGACCCAGTACTTC.

The rearrangement joins TRBV28 to TRBJ1-1; possible D gene TRBD1, 5 bases. The CDR3 loop spans 15 amino acids. Germline CDR1 and CDR2: MDHEN and SYDVKM. V was cut by 7 bases and J by 5 bases, with 20 bases left in between. In DNA, the CDR3 is TGTGCCAGCACCACCTTGCGCGGGGGGATTACTGAAGCTTTCTTT. Its translation: CASTTLRGGITEAFF.

The rearrangement uses TRBV4-1 and TRBJ2-1; possibly TRBD2 for D (7 bases). The germline CDR1 and CDR2 sequences are MGHRA and YSYEKL. V gave up 0 bases and J gave up 4 bases, with 19 bases separating them. This CDR3 contains 18 residues. CDR3 region: CASSQESGGNRPYNEQFF. The DNA of the CDR3 is TGCGCCAGCAGCCAAGAATCGGGGGGCAACAGACCGTACAATGAGCAGTTCTTC.

This chain uses TRBV6-5 with TRBJ2-7, with 10 bases fitting TRBD1. The CDR3 length is 16 residues. After removal of 1 base from V and 6 bases from J, the junction contained 9 bases not matched to a gene. Germline V CDR1 and CDR2: MNHEY, SVGAGI. The CDR3 nucleotides are TGTGCCAGCAGTTACTTACCGGGACAGGGGCCCCTCGAGCAGTACTTC. As protein: CASSYLPGQGPLEQYF.

V and J are TRBV28 and TRBJ1-1, with 8 bases lining up with TRBD1. Unmatched junction bases numbered 7, after V lost 3 bases and J lost 10 bases. The CDR3 is 13 residues long. The germline V gene has CDR1 MDHEN and CDR2 SYDVKM. The CDR3 DNA sequence: TGTGCCAGCAGTTTTACGGACAGGGCTTCAGCTTTCTTT. Protein sequence: CASSFTDRASAFF.

This clone was detected a few times. The chain combines TRBV5-6 with TRBJ1-2; 8 bases match TRBD1. This CDR3 spans 13 amino acids. V lost 5 bases to trimming and J lost 7 bases; unmatched junction nucleotides: 7. Germline values: CDR1 SGHDT, CDR2 YYEEEE. This CDR3 is CASRFGQGPGYTF. DNA of the CDR3: TGTGCCAGCAGGTTTGGACAGGGACCTGGCTACACCTTC.

The chain recombines TRBV28 with TRBJ1-5, with TRBD1 matching 9 bases. The CDR3 extends over 13 amino acids. Germline lookup yields CDR1 MDHEN and CDR2 SYDVKM. The junction had 2 bases not matched to a gene; V was cut back by 8 bases and J by 3 bases. The CDR3 protein is CASRTGVNQPQHF. The CDR3 DNA is TGTGCCAGCCGGACAGGGGTCAATCAGCCCCAGCATTTT.

There are a few counts of this clone. CDR3 loop: CASTLFGVGIGHTDTQYF. DNA of the CDR3: TGTGCCAGCACCCTTTTCGGGGTTGGAATAGGCCACACAGATACGCAGTATTTT. This rearrangement joins TRBV11-2 to TRBJ2-3; a possible D gene is TRBD2 (5 bases). Trimming pared 7 bases from V and 2 bases from J, leaving 25 bases between. From germline, CDR1 is SGHAT and CDR2 FQNNGV. The CDR3 totals 18 residues.

This clone turned up a few times. This chain joins TRBV20-1 and TRBJ2-7; D is undetermined. This CDR3 has 10 residues. V was pared by 3 bases and J by 4 bases, with 4 bases between. Per the germline V gene, CDR1 is DFQATT and CDR2 is SNEGSKA (reference sequence). CDR3 sequence reads: CSARRYEQYF. The CDR3 DNA is TGCAGTGCTAGGAGGTACGAGCAGTACTTC.

In this sample, this clone turned up a few times. This chain uses TRBV4-1 with TRBJ2-1; 8 bases fit TRBD2. Trimming removed 3 bases from V and 5 bases from J; junction bases left unmatched: 3. Germline V gives CDR1 MGHRA, CDR2 YSYEKL. The CDR3 covers 14 residues. CDR3 loop: CASSHFGRDNEQFF. As DNA, the CDR3 is TGCGCCAGCAGCCACTTCGGGAGGGACAATGAGCAGTTCTTC.

The chain recombines TRBV6-5 with TRBJ2-1; D is unresolved. CDR3 length: 15 residues. Trimming took 2 bases from V and 0 from J, leaving 8 bases between them. CDR1 and CDR2 from the germline V gene are MNHEY and SVGAGI. For the CDR3, the DNA is TGTGCCAGCAGTTACCGGAGTCGCTCCTACAATGAGCAGTTCTTC. Translation gives CASSYRSRSYNEQFF.

In nucleotides, the CDR3 is TGTGCCAGCAGCCCCGGGACTGTTTACCAAGAGACCCAGTACTTC. It is translated as CASSPGTVYQETQYF. This chain uses TRBV4-2 with TRBJ2-5, with D maybe TRBD2 (6 bases). With 4 bases removed from V and 0 bases from J, the gap between germline ends came to 12 bases. Per germline, CDR1 LGHNA and CDR2 YNFKEQ. The CDR3 has 15 residues.

The V call is TRBV27, the J call TRBJ1-3; 9 bases are a match to TRBD1. The junction had 10 bases not matched to a gene; V was cut back by 10 bases and J by 0 bases. Looked up from germline, CDR1 is MNHEY and CDR2 is SMNVEV (reference sequence). The CDR3 runs to 16 residues. The CDR3 protein is CATMDRGYFSGNTIYF. CDR3 sequence (DNA): TGTGCCACCATGGACAGGGGATACTTCTCTGGAAACACCATATATTTT.

The gene calls are TRBV30 and TRBJ2-3, with TRBD2 identical over 13 bases. The germline gives CDR1 GTSNPN, CDR2 SVGIG (reference sequence). The J segment lost 6 bases and the V segment lost 5 bases, leaving 5 bases of the junction unmatched. The CDR3 is 14 residues long. The CDR3 DNA reads TGTGCCTGGGCCGGGACTAGCGGGGTGGATACGCAGTATTTT. It is translated as CAWAGTSGVDTQYF. The full variable domain, in which reference TRBV30 and TRBJ2-3 provide the parts outside the CDR3, is SQTIHQWPATLVQPVGSPLSLECTVEGTSNPNLYWYRQAAGRGLQLLFYSVGIGQISSEVPQNLSASRPQDRQFILSSKKLLLSDSGFYLCAWAGTSGVDTQYFGPGTRLTVL.